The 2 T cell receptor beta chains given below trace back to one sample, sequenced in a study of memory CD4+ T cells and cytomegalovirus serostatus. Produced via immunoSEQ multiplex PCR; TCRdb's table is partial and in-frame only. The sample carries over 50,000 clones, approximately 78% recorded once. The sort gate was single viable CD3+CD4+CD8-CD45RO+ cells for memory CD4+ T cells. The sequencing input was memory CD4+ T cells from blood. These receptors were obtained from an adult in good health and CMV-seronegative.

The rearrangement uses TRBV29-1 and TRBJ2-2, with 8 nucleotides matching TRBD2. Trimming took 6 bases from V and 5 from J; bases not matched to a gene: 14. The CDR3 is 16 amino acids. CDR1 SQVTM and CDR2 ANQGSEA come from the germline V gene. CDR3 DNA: TGCAGCGTCCCCGGGAGGGCAGGGGCAGGGACCGGGGAGCTGTTTTTT. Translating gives CSVPGRAGAGTGELFF.

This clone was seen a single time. The CDR3 region has the DNA TGTGCCAGCAGCCCTACAGGACGCTCTGGAAACACCATATATTTT. Its protein is CASSPTGRSGNTIYF. The chain has TRBV28 and TRBJ1-3, with D perhaps TRBD1 (5 bases). The CDR3 is 15 residues long. Trimming took 6 bases from V and 0 from J, leaving 12 bases between them. Germline V lookup: CDR1 MDHEN, CDR2 SYDVKM.